This TCR beta chain was captured in a study of CD8+CD57+ T cells in acquired aplastic anemia. Study information: On average, sorted CD4+ and CD8+ cells gave about 3.1 ug of DNA.

This clonotype was seen at least ten times. The CDR3 has 11 amino acids. V was pared by 5 bases and J by 7 bases, with 5 bases between. Germline V lookup: CDR1 PRHDT, CDR2 FYEKMQ (reference sequence). Genomic DNA constituted the template upon which TCR beta VDJ and CDR3 profiling was performed. TCRdb itself ran the reads through MiXCR, one entry per CDR3 protein. The sample holds some 44,000 distinct CDR3 sequences, 68% seen once. The chain employs TRBV13 and TRBJ1-4; D unclear. Material: sorted CD4+, CD8+, or CD8+CD57+ T cells (not recorded which) from PBMCs. The sequence was obtained from a human donor in good health, serving as a control. The chain's CDR3 is CASSTGEKLFF. The CDR3 coding sequence is TGTGCCAGCAGCACCGGTGAAAAACTGTTTTTT.